Presented here are 26 T cell receptor beta chains from one specimen sequenced in a study of T-cell reconstitution after alpha-beta-depleted transplantation in children. The TCRbeta library incorporated unique molecular identifiers. TCRdb re-analysed the PCR reads in MiXCR, keeping a single row per CDR3 protein. The data show hundreds of thousands of distinct CDR3 sequences, 10% seen once. Sample: PBMCs, taken before TCRalphabeta/CD19-depleted stem cell transplant. These TCRs come from a child between 2 and 9 years old with inherited bone marrow failure, due to receive a stem cell transplant.

This clonotype came up a few times. The CDR3 DNA reads TGTGCCAGCAGGGCCTTGGAGCGGGAGTCCGGGGAGCTGTTTTTT. Its protein is CASRALERESGELFF. This chain uses TRBV7-9 with TRBJ2-2; 8 nucleotides match TRBD2. The V and J ends lost 6 bases and 6 bases, in that order; junction bases with no gene match: 9. This CDR3 has 15 amino acids. The germline CDR1 and CDR2 sequences are SEHNR and FQNEAQ (reference sequence). Together with reference TRBV7-9 and TRBJ2-2, the CDR3 gives the full variable domain: DTGVSQNPRHKITKRGQNVTFRCDPISEHNRLYWYRQTLGQGPEFLTYFQNEAQLEKSRLLSDRFSAERPKGSFSTLEIQRTEQGDSAMYLCASRALERESGELFFGEGSRLTVL.

This chain links TRBV2 with TRBJ2-1, with D possibly being TRBD1 or TRBD2 (5 bases each). Trimming pared 4 bases from V and 7 bases from J, leaving 23 bases between. CDR3 size: 17 residues. The germline gives CDR1 SNHLY, CDR2 FYNNEI. This chain's CDR3 is CASSADGGVFGVNEQFF. CDR3 DNA: TGTGCCAGCAGTGCGGATGGGGGTGTATTCGGGGTAAATGAGCAGTTCTTC.

The sample holds many counts of this clonotype. This chain connects TRBV19 to TRBJ2-1; 13 nucleotides line up with TRBD2. This CDR3 is 20 amino acids long. Per the germline V gene, CDR1 is LNHDA and CDR2 is SQIVND (reference sequence). V dropped 5 bases and J dropped 4; count of bases not matched to a gene: 17. The CDR3: CASSLNQAPGLAGAYNEQFF. The CDR3 nucleotides read TGTGCCAGTAGTCTCAACCAAGCACCCGGACTAGCGGGAGCTTACAATGAGCAGTTCTTC.

This clonotype has only a few counts. The chain is built from TRBV6-5 and TRBJ2-5; D is possibly TRBD1 or TRBD2 (5 bases each). Trimming stripped 0 bases from V and 5 bases from J, with 13 bases between. The CDR3 covers 15 residues. Germline V gene sequence: CDR1 MNHEY, CDR2 SVGAGI. The CDR3 sequence: CASSYSLEGTETQYF. CDR3 nucleotides: TGTGCCAGCAGTTACTCTCTTGAGGGGACCGAGACCCAGTACTTC.

At least ten counts were recorded for this clonotype. The rearrangement joins TRBV12-3 or TRBV12-4 to TRBJ2-1; possible D gene TRBD2, 5 bases. The CDR3 sequence is 12 residues long. The ends were cut back, 1 base at V and 14 bases at J, with 12 bases in the middle. This chain's CDR3 is CASSLGSGMEFF. CDR3 coding DNA: TGTGCCAGCAGTTTAGGGAGCGGTATGGAGTTCTTC.

The table lists this clonotype with many counts. The rearrangement links TRBV24-1 to TRBJ2-1; D is unresolved. Germline loops: CDR1 KGHDR, CDR2 SFDVKD. V dropped 7 bases and J dropped 8 bases, with 23 bases sitting between them. This CDR3 contains 16 residues. The CDR3 spells CATSALIGGDDYEQFF. The CDR3 DNA reads TGTGCCACCAGCGCCTTGATCGGTGGAGATGACTATGAGCAGTTCTTC.

This clonotype was recorded at least ten times. V gene TRBV11-2 combines with J gene TRBJ2-7, with 7 bases matching TRBD1. The CDR3 loop spans 15 amino acids. Germline-derived CDR1 and CDR2 are SGHAT and FQNNGV. The trim removed 0 bases at V and 2 bases at J, leaving 4 bases unmatched. CDR3: CASSLEFGTAYEQYF. The CDR3 nucleotides are TGTGCCAGCAGCTTAGAATTTGGGACAGCCTACGAGCAGTACTTC.

The chain employs TRBV5-6 and TRBJ1-1; D remains unclear. Looked up from germline, CDR1 is SGHDT and CDR2 is YYEEEE. The CDR3 is 15 residues long. V lost 5 bases, J lost 1 base, and 15 bases lay in between. DNA of the CDR3: TGTGCCAGCAGTTCTACCGGACTCTCGAACACTGAAGCTTTCTTT. Translated, it gives CASSSTGLSNTEAFF. Filled out from reference TRBV5-6 and TRBJ1-1, the complete variable domain reads DAGVTQSPTHLIKTRGQQVTLRCSPKSGHDTVSWYQQALGQGPQFIFQYYEEEERQRGNFPDRFSGHQFPNYSSELNVNALLLGDSALYLCASSSTGLSNTEAFFGQGTRLTVV.

This clonotype was observed a handful of times. The J gene is TRBJ1-5, the V gene TRBV27; 10 bases are a match to TRBD1. V lost 5 bases, J lost 0 bases, and 10 bases stayed unmatched. CDR1 MNHEY and CDR2 SMNVEV come from the germline V gene (reference sequence). The CDR3 runs 18 residues. For the CDR3, the DNA is TGTGCCAGCAGTGCCGGGACAGGGGCAACCCATAGCAATCAGCCCCAGCATTTT. It is translated as CASSAGTGATHSNQPQHF.

Many counts were recorded for this clonotype. The V call is TRBV7-9, the J call TRBJ2-1, with 12 bases matching TRBD1. V shed 5 bases, J shed 0 bases, and the junction held 14 bases outside the gene matches. Per germline, CDR1 SEHNR and CDR2 FQNEAQ (reference sequence). The CDR3 sequence is 20 residues long. The DNA of the CDR3 is TGTGCCAGCAGCGCTCAGCCGGGACAGGGGGCGTACGACTCCTACAATGAGCAGTTCTTC. This gives the protein CASSAQPGQGAYDSYNEQFF.

This clonotype showed up many times. The rearrangement joins TRBV7-2 to TRBJ2-7; D remains ambiguous. Germline V gives CDR1 SGHTA, CDR2 FQGNSA. The CDR3 totals 15 residues. Trimming left V 5 bases short and J 7 bases short, with 21 bases between. The CDR3 DNA sequence: TGTGCCAGCAGCCCCGGGTGGACCCCGTCTGAAGAGCAGTACTTC. Translated: CASSPGWTPSEEQYF.

The chain has TRBV5-5 and TRBJ2-1; D gene unclear. The CDR3 consists of 15 residues. Germline V CDR1 and CDR2: SGHKS, YYEKEE (reference sequence). Trimming pared 4 bases from V and 8 bases from J, leaving 19 bases between. This chain's CDR3 is CASSPRTNFYDEQFF. The CDR3 bases are TGTGCCAGCAGCCCCCGGACCAACTTTTATGATGAGCAGTTCTTC.

At least ten counts were recorded for this clonotype. The chain couples TRBV3-1 to TRBJ2-1; perhaps TRBD2 as D (6 bases). Trimming took 1 base from V and 4 from J, leaving 14 bases between them. This CDR3 spans 16 amino acids. Germline V gives CDR1 LGHDT, CDR2 YNNKEL (reference sequence). The CDR3 sequence: CASSQAVAVGYNEQFF. CDR3 sequence (DNA): TGTGCCAGCAGCCAAGCTGTAGCGGTGGGATACAATGAGCAGTTCTTC.

V is TRBV20-1 and J is TRBJ2-5, with a possible D match to TRBD2 (6 bases). V gave up 6 bases and J gave up 5 bases, with 16 bases separating them. The length of the CDR3 is 13 residues. The germline CDR1 and CDR2 sequences are DFQATT and SNEGSKA (reference sequence). The CDR3 sequence is CSAVRLVWETQYF. The DNA of the CDR3 is TGCAGTGCAGTCCGACTAGTTTGGGAGACCCAGTACTTC.

The V and J genes are TRBV19 and TRBJ2-1, with D possibly being TRBD2 (6 bases). Germline lookup yields CDR1 LNHDA and CDR2 SQIVND (reference sequence). Trimming cost V 7 bases and J 0 bases, with 13 bases left between them. This CDR3 contains 15 residues. The CDR3 loop reads CASTRAGGSYNEQFF. As DNA, the CDR3 is TGTGCCAGTACCCGCGCCGGGGGCTCCTACAATGAGCAGTTCTTC.

J is TRBJ2-6 and V is TRBV6-2 or TRBV6-3; the D gene is possibly TRBD1 (7 bases). The germline CDR1 and CDR2 sequences are MNHEY and SVGEGT. V shed 2 bases and J shed 1 base, with 30 bases lying between them. CDR3 size: 23 residues. CDR3 in amino acids: CASSYRFSVGGGTVPSGANVLTF. As DNA, the CDR3 is TGTGCCAGCAGTTACCGGTTCTCGGTTGGTGGGGGGACAGTTCCTTCTGGGGCCAACGTCCTGACTTTC.

This clonotype came up many times. CDR3 residues: CASSLTVGELFF. The CDR3, as DNA: TGTGCCAGCAGTTTAACGGTCGGGGAGCTGTTTTTT. V gene TRBV12-3 or TRBV12-4 combines with J gene TRBJ2-2; no clear D gene. V dropped 2 bases and J dropped 7 bases, with 5 bases sitting between them. The CDR3 sequence is 12 residues long.

This clonotype was observed at least ten times. The chain employs TRBV12-3 or TRBV12-4 and TRBJ2-1; 9 bases align to TRBD2. V lost 1 base, J lost 8 bases, and 6 bases stayed unmatched. CDR3 length equals 15 residues. The CDR3 here is CASSLVAGDHHEQFF. In DNA form, the CDR3 reads TGTGCCAGCAGTTTAGTAGCGGGAGACCATCATGAGCAGTTCTTC.

This clonotype was seen many times. The genes are TRBV5-1 and TRBJ1-1; TRBD1 is a possible D gene (5 bases). Germline values: CDR1 SGHRS, CDR2 YFSETQ. The CDR3 is 15 residues long. V gave up 4 bases and J gave up 1 base, with 14 bases separating them. For the CDR3, the DNA is TGCGCCAGCAGCATAGCGGGGCAGCAGAACACTGAAGCTTTCTTT. Its protein is CASSIAGQQNTEAFF.

This clonotype was seen a handful of times. V usage is TRBV7-2 and J usage is TRBJ2-1; D is possibly TRBD2 (6 bases). The V end lost 5 bases, the J end lost 6 bases, and 23 bases lay between the germline ends. This CDR3 contains 17 residues. In germline, CDR1 is SGHTA, CDR2 FQGNSA. The CDR3 reads CASSPQTGTPEGNEQFF. The CDR3 bases are TGTGCCAGCAGCCCACAAACCGGGACCCCGGAGGGCAATGAGCAGTTCTTC.

The sample holds many counts of this clonotype. The chain uses TRBV4-3 and TRBJ1-1, with D unresolved. The CDR3 runs 14 residues. Trimming took 1 base from V and 6 from J, leaving 12 bases between them. Germline V CDR1 and CDR2: LGHNA, YSLEER. CDR3 in DNA: TGCGCCAGCAGCCAAGCCGTCTCAGGCGCTGAAGCTTTCTTT. Translation: CASSQAVSGAEAFF.

The chain has TRBV28 and TRBJ2-7; the match to TRBD2 covers 7 bases. The CDR3 has 14 amino acids. V gave up 6 bases and J gave up 3 bases; unmatched junction bases: 8. From germline, CDR1 is MDHEN and CDR2 SYDVKM. CDR3 residues: CASRGGTYFYEQYF. As DNA, the CDR3 is TGTGCCAGCAGGGGGGGGACTTATTTCTACGAGCAGTACTTC. Complete variable domain (other parts from reference TRBV28 and TRBJ2-7): DVKVTQSSRYLVKRTGEKVFLECVQDMDHENMFWYRQDPGLGLRLIYFSYDVKMKEKGDIPEGYSVSREKKERFSLILESASTNQTSMYLCASRGGTYFYEQYFGPGTRLTVT.

In this sample, this clonotype turned up many times. The chain recombines TRBV20-1 with TRBJ1-1; D is unclear. The CDR3 is 13 residues long. Germline V gives CDR1 DFQATT, CDR2 SNEGSKA (reference sequence). The CDR3 region is CMIQGGAGTEAFF. CDR3 in DNA: TGCATGATCCAAGGAGGCGCGGGCACTGAAGCTTTCTTT.

This clonotype was observed many times. CDR3 in DNA: TGTGCCAGCAGCCCACTAGTAGATACGCAGTATTTT. It yields the protein CASSPLVDTQYF. V and J are TRBV7-8 and TRBJ2-3; tentative D call: TRBD2 (5 bases). Trimming shortened V by 5 bases and J by 5 bases, and 8 bases separated the two germline ends. The CDR3 length is 12 residues. Germline V gene sequence: CDR1 SGHVS, CDR2 FQNEAQ.

The table lists this clonotype with a few counts. The chain couples TRBV7-2 to TRBJ2-7; 11 nucleotides agree with TRBD1. CDR3 length equals 15 residues. Germline CDR1 is SGHTA and CDR2 is FQGNSA. J gave up 5 bases and V 5 bases, and 8 bases lay outside the gene matches. CDR3 in amino acids: CASSTRTGGGDEQYF. The DNA for the CDR3 is TGTGCCAGCAGCACACGGACAGGGGGCGGTGACGAGCAGTACTTC.

This clonotype was detected a few times. The chain couples TRBV7-9 to TRBJ2-5, with 9 bases that match TRBD2. Per the germline V gene, CDR1 is SEHNR and CDR2 is FQNEAQ (reference sequence). After removal of 4 bases from V and 5 bases from J, the junction contained 14 bases not matched to a gene. The CDR3 extends over 17 amino acids. The CDR3 DNA follows: TGTGCCAGCAGCTCAGGGGTCGATAGCGGGAGTTCTGAGACCCAGTACTTC. Protein: CASSSGVDSGSSETQYF. Looking up the rest from reference TRBV7-9 and TRBJ2-5 gives the full variable domain: DTGVSQNPRHKITKRGQNVTFRCDPISEHNRLYWYRQTLGQGPEFLTYFQNEAQLEKSRLLSDRFSAERPKGSFSTLEIQRTEQGDSAMYLCASSSGVDSGSSETQYFGPGTRLLVL.